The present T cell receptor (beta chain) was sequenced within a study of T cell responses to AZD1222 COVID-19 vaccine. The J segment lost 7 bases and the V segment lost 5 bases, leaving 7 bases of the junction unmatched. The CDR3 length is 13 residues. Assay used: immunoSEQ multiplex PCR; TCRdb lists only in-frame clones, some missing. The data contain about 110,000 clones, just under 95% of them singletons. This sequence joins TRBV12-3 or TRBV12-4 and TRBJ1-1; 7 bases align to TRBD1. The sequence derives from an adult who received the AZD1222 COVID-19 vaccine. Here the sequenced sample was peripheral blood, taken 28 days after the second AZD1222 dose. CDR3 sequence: CASSEQGKGEAFF. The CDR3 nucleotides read TGTGCCAGCAGTGAACAGGGGAAAGGTGAAGCTTTCTTT.